This T cell receptor beta chain was recovered during a study of CD8 T cells in ankylosing spondylitis. Broader study findings: Seemingly distinctive of ankylosing spondylitis blood was a TCR beta motif formed by eight highly homologous variants.

There are a few counts of this clonotype. Its antigen is still unknown. TCRdb used MiXCR to reprocess the 5' RACE reads, holding one entry per CDR3 protein. Among a few hundred thousand distinct CDR3 sequences, roughly 20% were seen once, and the ten largest hold 13%. Between the trimmed V and J ends, which lost 7 bases and 6 bases, there was a span of 14 bases. CDR1 and CDR2 from the germline V gene are SQVTM and ANQGSEA. The CDR3 is 12 residues long. The receptor's source is a male donor with ankylosing spondylitis or in good health (not recorded which). V is TRBV29-1 and J is TRBJ2-3; weak D call: TRBD2 (6 bases). Sequenced material: blood, either unsorted or a sorted T cell fraction (not recorded which). CDR3 sequence (DNA): TGCAGCGGGGCTAGCCGGGGGGATACGCAGTATTTT. Amino acids: CSGASRGDTQYF.